This T cell receptor beta chain was obtained from a study of graft-versus-host responses after intestinal transplantation. Study details: Tacrolimus and steroids were given for two to three years to all recipients after anti-thymocyte globulin induction.

The CDR3 consists of 8 residues. Concerning this clone itself: Its antigen remains unidentified.

Sequencing was performed with immunoSEQ multiplex PCR; in TCRdb, only in-frame clones are kept and a portion is missing. In the table there are over 55,000 clones, around 91% of which are singletons. V and J are TRBV21-1 and TRBJ1-5; TRBD1 is taken as the D call from the table, unchecked against the DNA. TRBV21-1 constitutes a pseudogene. This receptor was obtained from a human donor who received an intestinal transplant. The starting material was unstimulated CD8+ T cells sorted from spleen or lymph node cells, obtained before intestinal transplant. The CDR3 here is CASGPQHF. The CDR3 DNA reads as TGTGCCAGCGGCCCCCAGCATTTT.